The 4 T cell receptor beta chains listed next were all sequenced from one sample in a study of long-term antiretroviral therapy in people with HIV. The assay, immunoSEQ v3.0, was run at survey level. Data came from immunoSEQ multiplex PCR; TCRdb stores just in-frame clones and leaves some out. The sample has 22,000 or so clones, around 87% seen once. The sequencing here drew on unsorted PBMCs, taken 2.6 years after starting antiretroviral therapy. The source of these receptors is a woman between 45 and 60 years old with HIV.

The chain employs TRBV2 and TRBJ2-1; tentative D call: TRBD2 (6 bases). The CDR3 has 13 residues. V was clipped by 10 bases and J by 7 bases, with 17 bases between them. Germline V gene data show CDR1 as SNHLY and CDR2 as FYNNEI. The CDR3 protein is CATGSPPGNEQFF. The CDR3 DNA reads as TGTGCCACCGGGAGTCCCCCGGGGAATGAGCAGTTCTTC.

The chain is built from TRBV7-9 and TRBJ1-1, with TRBD1 matching 8 bases. After removal of 5 bases from V and 2 bases from J, the junction contained 13 bases not matched to a gene. Per the germline V gene, CDR1 is SEHNR and CDR2 is FQNEAQ (reference sequence). The length of the CDR3 is 17 residues. CDR3 DNA sequence: TGTGCCAGCAGCGCCAAGACCAGAGGACAGGGAAACACTGAAGCTTTCTTT. This translates into CASSAKTRGQGNTEAFF.

This clone came up once. The chain recombines TRBV6-1 with TRBJ1-5, with TRBD1 matching over 9 bases. Germline loops: CDR1 MNHNS, CDR2 SASEGT. The CDR3 spans 16 residues. V gave up 2 bases and J gave up 6 bases; unmatched junction bases: 8. CDR3 loop: CASSEYRGPGGQPQHF. CDR3 coding DNA: TGTGCCAGCAGTGAATACAGGGGGCCAGGGGGTCAGCCCCAGCATTTT.

The rearrangement uses TRBV7-9 and TRBJ1-3; D not resolved. CDR1 is SEHNR and CDR2 is FQNEAQ in the germline V gene (reference sequence). This CDR3 comprises 14 residues. V lost 1 base, J lost 4 bases, and 8 bases lay in between. The CDR3 here is CASSLVPPGNTIYF. The CDR3 nucleotides are TGTGCCAGCAGCTTAGTTCCCCCCGGAAACACCATATATTTT.